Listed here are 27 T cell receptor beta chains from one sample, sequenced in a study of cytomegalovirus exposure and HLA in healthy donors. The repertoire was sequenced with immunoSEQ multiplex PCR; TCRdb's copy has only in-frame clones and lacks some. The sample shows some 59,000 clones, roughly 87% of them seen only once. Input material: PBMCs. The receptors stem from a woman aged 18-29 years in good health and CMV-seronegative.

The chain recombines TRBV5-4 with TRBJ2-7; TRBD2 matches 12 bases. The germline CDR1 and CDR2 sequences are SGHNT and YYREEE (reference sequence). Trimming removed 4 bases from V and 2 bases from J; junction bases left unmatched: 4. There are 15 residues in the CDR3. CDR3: CASSLGLAGPYEQYF. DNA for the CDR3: TGTGCCAGCAGCCTAGGACTAGCGGGGCCCTACGAGCAGTACTTC.

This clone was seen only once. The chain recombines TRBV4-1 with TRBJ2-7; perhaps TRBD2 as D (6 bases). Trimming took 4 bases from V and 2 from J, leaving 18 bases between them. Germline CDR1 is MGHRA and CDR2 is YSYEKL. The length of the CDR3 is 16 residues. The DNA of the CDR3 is TGCGCCAGCAGCCGGGAACCCGGACTATCCCCCTACGAGCAGTACTTC. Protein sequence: CASSREPGLSPYEQYF.

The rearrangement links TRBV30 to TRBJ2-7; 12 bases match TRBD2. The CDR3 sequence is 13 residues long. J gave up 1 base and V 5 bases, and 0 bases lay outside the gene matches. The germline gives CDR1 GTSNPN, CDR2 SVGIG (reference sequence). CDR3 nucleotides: TGTGCCTGGGGGACTAGCGGGTCCTACGAGCAGTACTTC. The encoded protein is CAWGTSGSYEQYF.

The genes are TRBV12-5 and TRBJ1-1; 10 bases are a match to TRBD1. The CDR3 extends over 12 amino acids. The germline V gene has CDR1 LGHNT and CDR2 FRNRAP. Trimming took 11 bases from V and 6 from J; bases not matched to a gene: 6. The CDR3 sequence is CADGDRGPEAFF. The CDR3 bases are TGTGCTGACGGGGACAGGGGTCCTGAAGCTTTCTTT.

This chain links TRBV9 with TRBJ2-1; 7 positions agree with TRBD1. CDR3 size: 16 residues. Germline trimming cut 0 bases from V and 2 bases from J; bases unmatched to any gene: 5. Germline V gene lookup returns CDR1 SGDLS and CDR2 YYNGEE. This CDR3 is CASSVDARGPYNEQFF. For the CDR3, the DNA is TGTGCCAGCAGCGTAGATGCGAGGGGGCCCTACAATGAGCAGTTCTTC.

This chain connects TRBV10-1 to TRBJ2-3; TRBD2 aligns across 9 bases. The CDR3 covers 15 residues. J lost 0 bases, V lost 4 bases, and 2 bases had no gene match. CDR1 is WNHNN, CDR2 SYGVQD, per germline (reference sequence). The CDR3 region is CASSAGLASTDTQYF. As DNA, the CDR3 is TGCGCCAGCAGTGCGGGACTAGCAAGCACAGATACGCAGTATTTT.

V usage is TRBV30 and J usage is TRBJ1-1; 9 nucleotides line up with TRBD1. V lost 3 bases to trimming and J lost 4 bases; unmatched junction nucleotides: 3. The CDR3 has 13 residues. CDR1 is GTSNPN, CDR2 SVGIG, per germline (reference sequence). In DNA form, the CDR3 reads TGTGCCTGGAGATTGACAGGGGGCACTGAAGCTTTCTTT. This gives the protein CAWRLTGGTEAFF.

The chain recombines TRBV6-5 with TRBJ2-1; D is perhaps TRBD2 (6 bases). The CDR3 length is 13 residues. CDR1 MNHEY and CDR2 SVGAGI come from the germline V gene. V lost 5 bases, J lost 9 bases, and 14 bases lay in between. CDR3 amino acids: CASSPLAWSEQFF. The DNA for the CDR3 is TGTGCCAGCAGTCCCCTAGCGTGGAGTGAGCAGTTCTTC.

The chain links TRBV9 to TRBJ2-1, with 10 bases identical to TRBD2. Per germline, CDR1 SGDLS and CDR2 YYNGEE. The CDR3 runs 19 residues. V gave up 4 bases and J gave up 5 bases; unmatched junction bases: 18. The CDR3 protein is CASSPEGGNLAGVNNEQFF. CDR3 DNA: TGTGCCAGCAGCCCAGAGGGTGGAAATCTAGCGGGAGTAAACAATGAGCAGTTCTTC.

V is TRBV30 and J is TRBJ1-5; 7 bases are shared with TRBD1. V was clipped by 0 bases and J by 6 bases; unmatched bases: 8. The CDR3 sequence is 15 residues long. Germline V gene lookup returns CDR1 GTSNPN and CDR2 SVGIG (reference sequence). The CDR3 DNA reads TGTGCCTGGAGTGTAGGGCCAGGGGGGAGTCAGCCCCAGCATTTT. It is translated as CAWSVGPGGSQPQHF.

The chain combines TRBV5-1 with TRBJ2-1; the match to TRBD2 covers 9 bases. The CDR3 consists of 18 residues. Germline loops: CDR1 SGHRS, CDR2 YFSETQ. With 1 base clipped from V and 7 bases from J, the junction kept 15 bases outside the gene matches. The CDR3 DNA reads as TGCGCCAGCAGCTTGTCCCCAGTCGCGGGAGGGCTTCAGAATGAGCAGTTCTTC. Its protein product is CASSLSPVAGGLQNEQFF. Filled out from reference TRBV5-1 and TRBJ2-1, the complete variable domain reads KAGVTQTPRYLIKTRGQQVTLSCSPISGHRSVSWYQQTPGQGLQFLFEYFSETQRNKGNFPGRFSGRQFSNSRSEMNVSTLELGDSALYLCASSLSPVAGGLQNEQFFGPGTRLTVL.

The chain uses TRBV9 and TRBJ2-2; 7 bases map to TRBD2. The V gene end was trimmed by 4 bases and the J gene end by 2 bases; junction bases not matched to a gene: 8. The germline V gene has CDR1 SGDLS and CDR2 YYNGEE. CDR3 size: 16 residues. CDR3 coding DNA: TGTGCCAGCAGCCCGAGACTAGCCGCTAACACCGGGGAGCTGTTTTTT. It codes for CASSPRLAANTGELFF.

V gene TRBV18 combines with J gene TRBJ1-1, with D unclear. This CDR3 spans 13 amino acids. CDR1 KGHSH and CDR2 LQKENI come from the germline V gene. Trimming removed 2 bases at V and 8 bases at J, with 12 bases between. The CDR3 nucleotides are TGTGCCAGCTCACCAGTTCGCAGAGGAGAAGCTTTCTTT. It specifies CASSPVRRGEAFF.

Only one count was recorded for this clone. CDR3 in amino acids: CASSLLPDSGNTDTQYF. The CDR3 DNA follows: TGCGCCAGCAGCCTCCTTCCTGATAGCGGGAACACAGATACGCAGTATTTT. This chain joins TRBV4-3 and TRBJ2-3; 8 positions match TRBD2. V dropped 4 bases and J dropped 2; count of bases not matched to a gene: 11. Germline assignment: CDR1 LGHNA and CDR2 YSLEER. The CDR3 has 17 amino acids.

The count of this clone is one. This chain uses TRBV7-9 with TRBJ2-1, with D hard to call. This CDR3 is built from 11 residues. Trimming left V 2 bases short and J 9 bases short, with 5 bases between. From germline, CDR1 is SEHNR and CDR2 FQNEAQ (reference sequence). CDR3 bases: TGTGCCAGCAGCTTATATTCTGAGCAGTTCTTC. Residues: CASSLYSEQFF. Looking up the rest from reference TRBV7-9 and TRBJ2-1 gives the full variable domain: DTGVSQNPRHKITKRGQNVTFRCDPISEHNRLYWYRQTLGQGPEFLTYFQNEAQLEKSRLLSDRFSAERPKGSFSTLEIQRTEQGDSAMYLCASSLYSEQFFGPGTRLTVL.

CDR3 amino acids: CASSYSRRETQYF. In DNA form, the CDR3 reads TGTGCCAGCAGTTACTCGAGAAGAGAGACCCAGTACTTC. V is TRBV6-5 and J is TRBJ2-5; no reliable D call. V lost 0 bases to trimming and J lost 4 bases, with 6 bases between them. Per the germline V gene, CDR1 is MNHEY and CDR2 is SVGAGI. The CDR3 is 13 residues long.

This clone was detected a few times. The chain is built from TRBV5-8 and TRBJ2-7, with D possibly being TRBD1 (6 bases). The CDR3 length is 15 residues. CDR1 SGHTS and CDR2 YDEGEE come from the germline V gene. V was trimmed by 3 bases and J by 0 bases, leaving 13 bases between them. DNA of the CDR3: TGTGCCAGCAGCTCGACAGGTCCTATCTCCTACGAGCAGTACTTC. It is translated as CASSSTGPISYEQYF.

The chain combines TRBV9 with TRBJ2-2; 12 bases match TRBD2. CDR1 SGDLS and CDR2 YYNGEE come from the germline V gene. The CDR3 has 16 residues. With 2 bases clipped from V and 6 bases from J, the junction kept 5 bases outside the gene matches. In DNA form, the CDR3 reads TGTGCCAGCAGCGTTAACCTAGCGGGAGGGGCCGGGGAGCTGTTTTTT. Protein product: CASSVNLAGGAGELFF.

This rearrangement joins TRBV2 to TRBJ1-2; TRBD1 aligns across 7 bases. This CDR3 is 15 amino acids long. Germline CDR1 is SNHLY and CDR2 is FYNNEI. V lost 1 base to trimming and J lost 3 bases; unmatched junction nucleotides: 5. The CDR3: CASSEGQGAYYGYTF. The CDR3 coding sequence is TGTGCCAGCAGTGAAGGACAGGGTGCCTACTATGGCTACACCTTC.

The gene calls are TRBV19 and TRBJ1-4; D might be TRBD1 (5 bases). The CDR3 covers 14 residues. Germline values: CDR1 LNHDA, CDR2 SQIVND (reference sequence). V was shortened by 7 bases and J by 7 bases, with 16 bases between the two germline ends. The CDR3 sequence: CASTLSGATEKLFF. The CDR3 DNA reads TGTGCCAGTACCCTGAGCGGGGCGACTGAAAAACTGTTTTTT.

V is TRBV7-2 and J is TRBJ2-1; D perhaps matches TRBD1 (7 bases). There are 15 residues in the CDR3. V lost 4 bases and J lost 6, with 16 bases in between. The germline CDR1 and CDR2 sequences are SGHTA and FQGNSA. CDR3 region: CASSSRRGRINEQFF. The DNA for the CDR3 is TGTGCCAGCAGCTCCAGGAGGGGGCGCATCAATGAGCAGTTCTTC.

As DNA, the CDR3 is TGTGCCAGCACCCCGTTCAGGGGCCGTGAGCAGTTCTTC. Translation: CASTPFRGREQFF. The chain has TRBV2 and TRBJ2-1, with D possibly being TRBD1 (6 bases). Germline-derived CDR1 and CDR2 are SNHLY and FYNNEI. V lost 7 bases and J lost 9, with 16 bases in between. The CDR3 spans 13 residues.

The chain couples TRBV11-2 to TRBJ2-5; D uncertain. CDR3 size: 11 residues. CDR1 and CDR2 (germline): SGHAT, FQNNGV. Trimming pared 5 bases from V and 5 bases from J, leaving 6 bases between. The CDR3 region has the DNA TGTGCCAGCAGCACTCACGAGACCCAGTACTTC. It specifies CASSTHETQYF.

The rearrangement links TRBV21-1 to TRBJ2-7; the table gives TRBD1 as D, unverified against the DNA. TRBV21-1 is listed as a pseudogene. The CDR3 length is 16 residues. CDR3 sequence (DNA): TGTGCCAGCAGCAAAGGAGAGACAGGGCCGGCTTACGAGCAGTACTTC. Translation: CASSKGETGPAYEQYF.

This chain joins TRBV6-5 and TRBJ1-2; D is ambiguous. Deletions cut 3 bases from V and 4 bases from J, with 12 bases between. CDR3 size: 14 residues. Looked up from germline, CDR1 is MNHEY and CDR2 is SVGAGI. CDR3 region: CASSYANGLYGYTF. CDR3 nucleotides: TGTGCCAGCAGTTATGCCAATGGCCTCTATGGCTACACCTTC.

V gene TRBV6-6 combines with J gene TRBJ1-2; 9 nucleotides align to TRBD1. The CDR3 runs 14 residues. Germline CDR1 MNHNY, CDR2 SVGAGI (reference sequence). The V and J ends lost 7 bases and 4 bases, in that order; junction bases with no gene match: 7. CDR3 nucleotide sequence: TGTGCCAGCATTATTACAGGGGGCTCCTATGGCTACACCTTC. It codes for CASIITGGSYGYTF.

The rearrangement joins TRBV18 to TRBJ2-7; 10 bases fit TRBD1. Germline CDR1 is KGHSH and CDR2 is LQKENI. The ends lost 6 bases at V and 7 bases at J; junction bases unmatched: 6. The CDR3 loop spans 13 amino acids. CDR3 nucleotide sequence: TGTGCCAGCTCGGGACAGGGGATGGGAGAGCAGTACTTC. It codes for CASSGQGMGEQYF.